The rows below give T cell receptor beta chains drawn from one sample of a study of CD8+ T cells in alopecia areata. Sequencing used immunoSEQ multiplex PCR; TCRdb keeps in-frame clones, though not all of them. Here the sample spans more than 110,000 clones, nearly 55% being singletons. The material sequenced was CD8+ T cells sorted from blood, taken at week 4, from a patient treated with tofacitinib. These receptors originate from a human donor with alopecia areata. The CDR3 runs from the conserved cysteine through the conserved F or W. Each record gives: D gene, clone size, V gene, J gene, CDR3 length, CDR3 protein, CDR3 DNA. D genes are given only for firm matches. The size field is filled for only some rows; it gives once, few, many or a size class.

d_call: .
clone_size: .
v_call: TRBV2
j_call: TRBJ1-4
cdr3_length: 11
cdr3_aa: CASTGDEKLFF
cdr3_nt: TGTGCCAGCACTGGGGATGAAAAACTGTTTTTT

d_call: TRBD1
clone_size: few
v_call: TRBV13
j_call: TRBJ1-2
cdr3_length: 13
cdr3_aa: CASSLTGDYGYTF
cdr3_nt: TGTGCCAGCAGCTTAACAGGGGACTATGGCTACACCTTC

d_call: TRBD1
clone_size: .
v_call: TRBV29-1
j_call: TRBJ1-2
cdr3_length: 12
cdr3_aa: CSVEGGQGGYTF
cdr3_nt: TGCAGCGTTGAAGGGGGACAGGGGGGCTACACCTTC

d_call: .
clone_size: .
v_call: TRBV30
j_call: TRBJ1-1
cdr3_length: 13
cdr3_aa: CAWRSQPNTEAFF
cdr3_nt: TGTGCCTGGAGATCACAGCCCAACACTGAAGCTTTCTTT

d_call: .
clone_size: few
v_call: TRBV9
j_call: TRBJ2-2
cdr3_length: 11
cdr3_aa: CASSVTGELFF
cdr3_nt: TGTGCCAGCAGCGTCACCGGGGAGCTGTTTTTT

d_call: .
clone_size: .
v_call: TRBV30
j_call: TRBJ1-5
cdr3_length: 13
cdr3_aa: CAWSVPPNQPQHF
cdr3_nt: TGTGCCTGGAGTGTACCTCCAAATCAGCCCCAGCATTTT

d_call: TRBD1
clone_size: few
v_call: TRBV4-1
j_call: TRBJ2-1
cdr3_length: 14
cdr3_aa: CASSQGGTVHEQFF
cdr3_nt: TGCGCCAGCAGCCAAGGTGGGACAGTACATGAGCAGTTCTTC

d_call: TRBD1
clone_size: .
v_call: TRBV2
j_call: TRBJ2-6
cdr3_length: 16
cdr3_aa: CASRHRGSSGANVLTF
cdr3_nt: TGTGCCAGCAGGCACAGGGGAAGCTCTGGGGCCAACGTCCTGACTTTC

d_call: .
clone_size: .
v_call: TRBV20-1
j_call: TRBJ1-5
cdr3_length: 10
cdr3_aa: CSAGNQPQHF
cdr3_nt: TGCAGTGCCGGGAATCAGCCCCAGCATTTT

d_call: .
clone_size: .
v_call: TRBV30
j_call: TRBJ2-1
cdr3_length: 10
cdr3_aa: CAWTGTSLFF
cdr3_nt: TGTGCCTGGACCGGGACTTCCCTCTTCTTC

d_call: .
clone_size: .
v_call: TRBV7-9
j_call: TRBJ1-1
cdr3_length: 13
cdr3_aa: CASSFQENTEAFF
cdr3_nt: TGTGCCAGCAGCTTCCAGGAGAACACTGAAGCTTTCTTT

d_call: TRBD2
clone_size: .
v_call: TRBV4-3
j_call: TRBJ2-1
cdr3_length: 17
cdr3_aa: CASSQMTLAGENNEQFF
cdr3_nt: TGCGCCAGCAGCCAGATGACCTTAGCGGGGGAAAACAATGAGCAGTTCTTC

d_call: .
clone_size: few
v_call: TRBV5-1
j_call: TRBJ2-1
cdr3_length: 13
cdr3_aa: CASSETGYNEQFF
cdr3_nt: TGCGCCAGCAGCGAGACAGGTTACAATGAGCAGTTCTTC

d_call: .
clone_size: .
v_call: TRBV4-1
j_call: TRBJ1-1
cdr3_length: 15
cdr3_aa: CASSHGRGLNTEAFF
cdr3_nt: TGCGCCAGCAGCCATGGCAGGGGCCTGAACACTGAAGCTTTCTTT

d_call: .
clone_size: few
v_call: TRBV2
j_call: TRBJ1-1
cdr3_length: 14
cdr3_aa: CASSEGPMNTEAFF
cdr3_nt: TGTGCCAGCAGTGAAGGACCCATGAACACTGAAGCTTTCTTT

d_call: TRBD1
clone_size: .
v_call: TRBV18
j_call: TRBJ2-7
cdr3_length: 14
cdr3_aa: CASSGGDRDDEQYF
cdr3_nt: TGTGCCAGCTCAGGGGGAGACAGGGACGACGAGCAGTACTTC

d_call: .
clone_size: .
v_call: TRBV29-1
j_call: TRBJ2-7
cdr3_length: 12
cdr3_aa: CSVDGGKNEQYF
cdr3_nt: TGCAGCGTTGATGGGGGGAAAAACGAGCAGTACTTC

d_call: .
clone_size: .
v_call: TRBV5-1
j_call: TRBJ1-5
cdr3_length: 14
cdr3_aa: CASRRTPSQQPQHF
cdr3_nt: TGCGCCAGCAGAAGGACACCATCACAGCAGCCCCAGCATTTT

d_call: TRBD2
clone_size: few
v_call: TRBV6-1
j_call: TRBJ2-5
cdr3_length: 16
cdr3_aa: CASSDWTSAIQETQYF
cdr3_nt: TGTGCCAGCAGTGATTGGACTAGCGCTATCCAAGAGACCCAGTACTTC

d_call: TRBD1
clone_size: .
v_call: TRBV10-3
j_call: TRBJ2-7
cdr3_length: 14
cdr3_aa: CAIRGTGGQYEQYF
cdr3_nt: TGTGCCATCCGAGGGACAGGGGGTCAGTACGAGCAGTACTTC

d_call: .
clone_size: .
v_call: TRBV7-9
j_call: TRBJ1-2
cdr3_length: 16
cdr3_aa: CASSFVPPSRLYGYTF
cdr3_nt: TGTGCCAGCAGCTTTGTTCCCCCGAGCCGCTTATATGGCTACACCTTC

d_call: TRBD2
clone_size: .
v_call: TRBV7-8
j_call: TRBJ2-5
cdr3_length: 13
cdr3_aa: CASWAGGRETQYF
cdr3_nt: TGTGCCAGCTGGGCGGGGGGGCGAGAGACCCAGTACTTC

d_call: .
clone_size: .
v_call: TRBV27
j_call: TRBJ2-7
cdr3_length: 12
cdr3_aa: CASSRTDYEQYF
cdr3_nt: TGTGCCAGCAGTCGGACGGACTACGAGCAGTACTTC

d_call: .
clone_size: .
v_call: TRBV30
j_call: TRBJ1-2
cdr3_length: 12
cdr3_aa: CAWSPPIGGYTF
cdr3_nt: TGTGCCTGGAGTCCACCCATTGGTGGCTACACCTTC

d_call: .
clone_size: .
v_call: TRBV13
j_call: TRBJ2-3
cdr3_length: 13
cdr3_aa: CASGWSVSDTQYF
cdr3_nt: TGTGCCAGCGGGTGGAGCGTCTCAGATACGCAGTATTTT

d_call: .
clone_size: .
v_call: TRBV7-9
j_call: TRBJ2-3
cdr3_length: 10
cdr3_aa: CASAYDTQYF
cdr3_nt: TGTGCCAGCGCCTACGATACGCAGTATTTT

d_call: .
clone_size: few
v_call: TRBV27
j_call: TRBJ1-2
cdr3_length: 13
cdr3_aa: CASSWRHTDGYTF
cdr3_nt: TGTGCCAGCAGTTGGAGACACACGGATGGCTACACCTTC

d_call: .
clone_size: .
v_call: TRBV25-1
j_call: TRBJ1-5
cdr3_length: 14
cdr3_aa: CASRGEYSNQPQHF
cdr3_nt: TGTGCCAGCAGAGGAGAGTATAGCAATCAGCCCCAGCATTTT

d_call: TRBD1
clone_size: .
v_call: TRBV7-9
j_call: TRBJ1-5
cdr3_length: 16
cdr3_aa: CASSLRDSKTPGPQHF
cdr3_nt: TGTGCCAGCAGCTTAAGGGACAGCAAAACGCCGGGGCCCCAGCATTTT

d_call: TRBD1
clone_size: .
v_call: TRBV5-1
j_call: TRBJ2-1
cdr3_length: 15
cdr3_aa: CASRSGTGLYNEQFF
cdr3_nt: TGCGCCAGCAGATCCGGGACAGGGCTTTACAATGAGCAGTTCTTC

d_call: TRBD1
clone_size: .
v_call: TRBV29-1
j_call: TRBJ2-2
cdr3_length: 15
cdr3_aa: CSVEDSGTATGELFF
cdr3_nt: TGCAGCGTTGAAGACTCCGGGACAGCGACCGGGGAGCTGTTTTTT

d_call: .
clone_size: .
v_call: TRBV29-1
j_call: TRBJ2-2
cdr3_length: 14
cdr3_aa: CSVEGTVSTGELFF
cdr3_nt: TGCAGCGTTGAAGGGACAGTTAGCACCGGGGAGCTGTTTTTT

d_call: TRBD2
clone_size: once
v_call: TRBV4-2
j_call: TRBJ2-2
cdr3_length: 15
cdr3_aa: CASSESGGTTGELFF
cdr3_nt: TGTGCCAGCAGCGAAAGCGGGGGGACCACCGGGGAGCTGTTTTTT

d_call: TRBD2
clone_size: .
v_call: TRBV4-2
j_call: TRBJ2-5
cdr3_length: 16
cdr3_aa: CASSQEGLAGQETQYF
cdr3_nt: TGTGCCAGCAGCCAAGAGGGACTAGCGGGGCAAGAGACCCAGTACTTC

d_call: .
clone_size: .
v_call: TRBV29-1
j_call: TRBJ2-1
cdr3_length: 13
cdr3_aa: CSVFGGSRNEQFF
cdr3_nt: TGCAGCGTCTTTGGGGGGTCCCGCAATGAGCAGTTCTTC

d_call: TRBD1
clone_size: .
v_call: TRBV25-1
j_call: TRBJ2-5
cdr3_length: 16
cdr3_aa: CASSEHGQGYQETQYF
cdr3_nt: TGTGCCAGCAGTGAGCACGGACAGGGATACCAAGAGACCCAGTACTTC

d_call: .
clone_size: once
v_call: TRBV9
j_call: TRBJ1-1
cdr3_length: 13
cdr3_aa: CASSSGSGTEAFF
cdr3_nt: TGTGCCAGCAGCTCCGGTTCGGGCACTGAAGCTTTCTTT

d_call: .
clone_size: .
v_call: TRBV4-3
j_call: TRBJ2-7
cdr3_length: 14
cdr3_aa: CASSQASLPYEQYF
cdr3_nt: TGCGCCAGCAGCCAAGCCTCTCTACCCTACGAGCAGTACTTC

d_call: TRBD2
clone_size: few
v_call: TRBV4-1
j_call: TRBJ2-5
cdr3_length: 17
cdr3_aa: CASSQRTSGGPQETQYF
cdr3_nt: TGCGCCAGCAGCCAAAGGACTAGCGGGGGTCCTCAAGAGACCCAGTACTTC

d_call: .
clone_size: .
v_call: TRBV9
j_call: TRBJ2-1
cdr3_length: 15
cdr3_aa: CASSVGSRSLNEQFF
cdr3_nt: TGTGCCAGCAGCGTAGGGAGCCGGAGCCTCAATGAGCAGTTCTTC